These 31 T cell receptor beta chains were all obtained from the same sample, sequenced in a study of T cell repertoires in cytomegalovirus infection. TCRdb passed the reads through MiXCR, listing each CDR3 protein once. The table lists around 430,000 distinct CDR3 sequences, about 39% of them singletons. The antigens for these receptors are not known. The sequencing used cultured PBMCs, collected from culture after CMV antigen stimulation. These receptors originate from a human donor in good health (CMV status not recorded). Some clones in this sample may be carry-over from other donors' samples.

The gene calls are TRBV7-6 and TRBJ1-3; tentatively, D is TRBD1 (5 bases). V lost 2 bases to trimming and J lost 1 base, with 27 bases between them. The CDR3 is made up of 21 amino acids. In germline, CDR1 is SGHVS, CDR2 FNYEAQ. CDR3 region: CASSLKEAIPNRIGSGNTIYF. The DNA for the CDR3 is TGTGCCAGCAGCTTAAAGGAAGCGATCCCCAACAGGATCGGATCTGGAAACACCATATATTTT.

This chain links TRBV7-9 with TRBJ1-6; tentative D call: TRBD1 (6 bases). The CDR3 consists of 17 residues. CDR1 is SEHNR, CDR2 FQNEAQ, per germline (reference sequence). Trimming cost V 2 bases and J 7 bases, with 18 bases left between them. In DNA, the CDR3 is TGTGCCAGCAGCTTAAGAAGGGGGGCCGGGAGAAATTCACCCCTCCACTTT. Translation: CASSLRRGAGRNSPLHF.

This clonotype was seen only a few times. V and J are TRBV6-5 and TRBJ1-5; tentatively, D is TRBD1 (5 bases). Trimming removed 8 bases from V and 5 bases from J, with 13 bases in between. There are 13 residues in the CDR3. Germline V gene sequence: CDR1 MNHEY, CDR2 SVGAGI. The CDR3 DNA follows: TGTGCCAGCCGGGCAGGGTTCGATCAGCCCCAGCATTTT. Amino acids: CASRAGFDQPQHF.

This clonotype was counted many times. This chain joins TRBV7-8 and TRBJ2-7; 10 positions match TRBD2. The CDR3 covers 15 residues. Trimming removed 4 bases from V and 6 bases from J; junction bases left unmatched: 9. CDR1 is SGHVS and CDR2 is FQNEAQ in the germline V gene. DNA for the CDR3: TGTGCCAGCAGCTCCTCCGGGGTAGCGGGAGGCGAGCAGTACTTC. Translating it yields CASSSSGVAGGEQYF.

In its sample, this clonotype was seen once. The CDR3 region is CASSPGPGTGPFATNEKLFF. The CDR3 bases are TGTGCCAGCAGCCCTGGTCCCGGGACAGGGCCATTTGCAACTAATGAAAAACTGTTTTTT. The rearrangement uses TRBV5-6 and TRBJ1-4, with 9 bases that match TRBD1. Germline-derived CDR1 and CDR2 are SGHDT and YYEEEE. The CDR3 has 20 residues. Germline trimming cut 4 bases from V and 0 bases from J; bases unmatched to any gene: 16.

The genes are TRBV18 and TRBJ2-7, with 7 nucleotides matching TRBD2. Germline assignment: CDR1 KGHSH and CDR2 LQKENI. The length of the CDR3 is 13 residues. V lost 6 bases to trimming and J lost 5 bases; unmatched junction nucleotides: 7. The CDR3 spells CASSPLGGDEQYF. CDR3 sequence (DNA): TGTGCCAGCTCCCCTCTGGGGGGGGACGAGCAGTACTTC.

Here the CDR3 reads CASSPPRADTEAFF. The CDR3 DNA is TGTGCCAGCTCACCACCGAGGGCGGACACTGAAGCTTTCTTT. V gene TRBV18 combines with J gene TRBJ1-1, with D unclear. V shed 0 bases and J shed 3 bases, with 8 bases lying between them. The germline V gene has CDR1 KGHSH and CDR2 LQKENI. CDR3 length equals 14 residues.

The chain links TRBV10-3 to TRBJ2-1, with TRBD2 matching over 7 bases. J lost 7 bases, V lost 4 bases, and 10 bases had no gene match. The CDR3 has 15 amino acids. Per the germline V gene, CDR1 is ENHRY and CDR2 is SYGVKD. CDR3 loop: CAISALADASNEQFF. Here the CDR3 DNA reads TGTGCCATCAGTGCCCTAGCGGACGCTTCTAATGAGCAGTTCTTC.

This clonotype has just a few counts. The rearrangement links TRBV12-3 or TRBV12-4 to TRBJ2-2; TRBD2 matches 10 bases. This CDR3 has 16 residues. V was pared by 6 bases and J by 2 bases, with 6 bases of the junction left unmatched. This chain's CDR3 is CASRASGGANTGELFF. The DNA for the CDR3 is TGTGCCAGCAGAGCCAGCGGGGGGGCCAACACCGGGGAGCTGTTTTTT.

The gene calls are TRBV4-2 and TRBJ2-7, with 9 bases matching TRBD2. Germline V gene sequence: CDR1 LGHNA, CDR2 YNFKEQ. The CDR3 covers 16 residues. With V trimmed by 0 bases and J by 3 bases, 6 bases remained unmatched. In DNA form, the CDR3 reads TGTGCCAGCAGCCAAGATTGGCGGGGGGGCAGCTACGAGCAGTACTTC. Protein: CASSQDWRGGSYEQYF.

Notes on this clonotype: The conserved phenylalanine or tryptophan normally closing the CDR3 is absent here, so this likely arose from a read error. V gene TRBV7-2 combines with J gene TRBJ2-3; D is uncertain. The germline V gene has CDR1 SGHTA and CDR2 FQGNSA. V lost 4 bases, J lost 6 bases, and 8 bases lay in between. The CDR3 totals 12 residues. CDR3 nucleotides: TGTGCCAGCAGCTACTCCCCTGATACGCAGTATATT. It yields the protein CASSYSPDTQYI.

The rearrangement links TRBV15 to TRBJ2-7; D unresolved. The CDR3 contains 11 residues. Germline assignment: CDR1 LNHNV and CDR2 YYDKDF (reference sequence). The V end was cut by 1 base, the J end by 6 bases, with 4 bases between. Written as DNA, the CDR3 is TGTGCCACCAGCAGAGGCCCCGAGCAGTACTTC. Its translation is CATSRGPEQYF.

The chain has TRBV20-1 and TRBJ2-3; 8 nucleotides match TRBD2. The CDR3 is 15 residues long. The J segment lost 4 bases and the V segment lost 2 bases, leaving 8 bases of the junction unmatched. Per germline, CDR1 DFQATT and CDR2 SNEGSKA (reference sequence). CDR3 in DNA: TGCAGTGCTAGAAAACTAGCGGACCCAGCAGATACGCAGTATTTT. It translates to CSARKLADPADTQYF.

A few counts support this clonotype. CDR3 amino acids: CASSPLGSTYNSPLHF. As DNA, the CDR3 is TGTGCCAGCAGCCCCCTGGGAAGCACCTATAATTCACCCCTCCACTTT. The J gene is TRBJ1-6, the V gene TRBV7-2; D gene unclear. Trimming stripped 5 bases from V and 2 bases from J, with 13 bases between. This CDR3 has 16 amino acids. Per the germline V gene, CDR1 is SGHTA and CDR2 is FQGNSA.

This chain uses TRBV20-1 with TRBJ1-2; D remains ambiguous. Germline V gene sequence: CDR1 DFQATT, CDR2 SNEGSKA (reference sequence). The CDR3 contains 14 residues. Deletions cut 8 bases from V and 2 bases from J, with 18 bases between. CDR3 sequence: CSPSISGRNYGYTF. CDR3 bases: TGCAGTCCCTCGATAAGCGGGAGAAACTATGGCTACACCTTC.

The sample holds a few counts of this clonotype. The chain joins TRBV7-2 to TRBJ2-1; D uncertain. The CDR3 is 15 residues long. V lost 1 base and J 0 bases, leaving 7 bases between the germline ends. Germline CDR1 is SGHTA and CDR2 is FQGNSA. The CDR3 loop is CASSLVTSSYNEQFF. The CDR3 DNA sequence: TGTGCCAGCAGCTTAGTAACGAGCTCCTACAATGAGCAGTTCTTC.

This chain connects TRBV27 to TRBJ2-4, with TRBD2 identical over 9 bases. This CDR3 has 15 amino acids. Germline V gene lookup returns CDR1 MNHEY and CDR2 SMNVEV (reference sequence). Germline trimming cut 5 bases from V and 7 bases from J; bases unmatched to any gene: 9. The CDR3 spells CASSPIAGDGNIQYF. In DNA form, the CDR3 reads TGTGCCAGCAGTCCTATAGCGGGAGATGGGAACATTCAGTACTTC.

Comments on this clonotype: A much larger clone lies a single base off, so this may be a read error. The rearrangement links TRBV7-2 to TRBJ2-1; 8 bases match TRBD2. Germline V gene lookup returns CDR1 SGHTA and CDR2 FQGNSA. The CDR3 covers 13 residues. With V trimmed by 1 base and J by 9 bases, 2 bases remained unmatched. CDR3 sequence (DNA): TGTGCCAGCAGCTTAGGGACTAGCACTGAGCAGTTCTTC. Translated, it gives CASSLGTSTEQFF.

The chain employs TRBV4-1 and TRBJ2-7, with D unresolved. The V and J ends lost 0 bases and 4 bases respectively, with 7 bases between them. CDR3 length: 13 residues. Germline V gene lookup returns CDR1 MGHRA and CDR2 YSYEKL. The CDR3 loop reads CASSQDRVYEQYF. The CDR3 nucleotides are TGCGCCAGCAGCCAAGATCGGGTGTACGAGCAGTACTTC.

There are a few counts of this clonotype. The CDR3 protein is CASSIAGRYYNEQFF. In DNA form, the CDR3 reads TGTGCCAGTAGTATAGCGGGACGCTACTACAATGAGCAGTTCTTC. The chain recombines TRBV19 with TRBJ2-1; the D call may be TRBD1 or TRBD2 (5 bases each). The CDR3 sequence is 15 residues long. CDR1 and CDR2 from the germline V gene are LNHDA and SQIVND (reference sequence). Trimming cost V 1 base and J 3 bases, with 10 bases left between them. Full variable domain (rest looked up from reference TRBV19 and TRBJ2-1): DGGITQSPKYLFRKEGQNVTLSCEQNLNHDAMYWYRQDPGQGLRLIYYSQIVNDFQKGDIAEGYSVSREKKESFPLTVTSAQKNPTAFYLCASSIAGRYYNEQFFGPGTRLTVL.

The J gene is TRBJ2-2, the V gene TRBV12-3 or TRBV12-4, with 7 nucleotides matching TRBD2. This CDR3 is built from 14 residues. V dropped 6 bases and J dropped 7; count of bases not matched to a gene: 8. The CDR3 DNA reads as TGTGCCAGCAGCCCCATAACGGGAGGCGGGGAGCTGTTTTTT. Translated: CASSPITGGGELFF.

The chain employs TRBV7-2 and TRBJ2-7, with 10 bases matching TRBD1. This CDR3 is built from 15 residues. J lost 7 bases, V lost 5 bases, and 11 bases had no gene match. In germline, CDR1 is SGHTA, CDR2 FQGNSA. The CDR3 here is CASSILTGQGVEQYF. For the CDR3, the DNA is TGTGCCAGCAGCATCCTAACCGGACAGGGGGTTGAGCAGTACTTC.

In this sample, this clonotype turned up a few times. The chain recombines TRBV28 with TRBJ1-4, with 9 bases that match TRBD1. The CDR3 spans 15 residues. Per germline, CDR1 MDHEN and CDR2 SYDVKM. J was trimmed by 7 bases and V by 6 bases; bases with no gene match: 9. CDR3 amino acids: CASRYGTGFGEKLFF. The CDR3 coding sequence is TGTGCCAGCAGGTACGGGACAGGGTTCGGTGAAAAACTGTTTTTT.

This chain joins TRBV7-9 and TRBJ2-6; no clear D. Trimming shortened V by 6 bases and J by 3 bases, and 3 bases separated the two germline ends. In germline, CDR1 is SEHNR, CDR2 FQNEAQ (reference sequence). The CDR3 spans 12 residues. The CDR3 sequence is CASRGGANVLTF. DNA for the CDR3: TGTGCCAGCAGGGGTGGGGCCAACGTCCTGACTTTC.

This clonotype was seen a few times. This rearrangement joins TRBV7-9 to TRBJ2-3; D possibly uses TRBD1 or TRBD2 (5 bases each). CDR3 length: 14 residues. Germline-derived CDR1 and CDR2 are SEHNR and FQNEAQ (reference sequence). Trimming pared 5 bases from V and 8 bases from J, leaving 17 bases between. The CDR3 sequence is CASSPSLGTGTQYF. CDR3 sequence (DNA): TGTGCCAGCAGCCCGTCCCTGGGGACCGGTACGCAGTATTTT.

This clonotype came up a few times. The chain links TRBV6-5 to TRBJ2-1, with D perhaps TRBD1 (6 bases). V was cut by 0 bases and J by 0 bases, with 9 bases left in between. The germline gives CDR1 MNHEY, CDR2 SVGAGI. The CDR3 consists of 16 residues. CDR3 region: CASSYSGGTSYNEQFF. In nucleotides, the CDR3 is TGTGCCAGCAGTTACTCAGGGGGTACCTCCTACAATGAGCAGTTCTTC.

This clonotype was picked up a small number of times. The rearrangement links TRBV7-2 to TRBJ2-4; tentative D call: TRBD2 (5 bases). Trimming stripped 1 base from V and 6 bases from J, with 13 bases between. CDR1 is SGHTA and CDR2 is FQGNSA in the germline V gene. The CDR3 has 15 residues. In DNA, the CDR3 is TGTGCCAGCAGCTTAGTCGGCGGGTATCGAAACATTCAGTACTTC. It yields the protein CASSLVGGYRNIQYF. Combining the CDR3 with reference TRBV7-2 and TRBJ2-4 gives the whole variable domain GAGVSQSPSNKVTEKGKDVELRCDPISGHTALYWYRQSLGQGLEFLIYFQGNSAPDKSGLPSDRFSAERTGGSVSTLTIQRTQQEDSAVYLCASSLVGGYRNIQYFGAGTRLSVL.

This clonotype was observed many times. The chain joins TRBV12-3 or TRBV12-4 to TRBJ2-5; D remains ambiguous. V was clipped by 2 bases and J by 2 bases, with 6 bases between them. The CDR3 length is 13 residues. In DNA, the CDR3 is TGTGCCAGCAGTTTACGGTATCAAGAGACCCAGTACTTC. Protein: CASSLRYQETQYF.

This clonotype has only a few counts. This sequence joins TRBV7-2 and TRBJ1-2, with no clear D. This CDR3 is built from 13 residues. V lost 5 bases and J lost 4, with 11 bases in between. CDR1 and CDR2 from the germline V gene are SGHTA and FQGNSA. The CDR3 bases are TGTGCCAGCAGCCAAAATCAGATCTATGGCTACACCTTC. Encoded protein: CASSQNQIYGYTF.

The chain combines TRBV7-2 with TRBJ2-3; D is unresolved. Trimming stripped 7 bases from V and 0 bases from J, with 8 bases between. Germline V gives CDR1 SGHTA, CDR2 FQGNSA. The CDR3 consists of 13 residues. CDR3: CASTPPSTDTQYF. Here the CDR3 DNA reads TGTGCCAGCACCCCCCCCAGCACAGATACGCAGTATTTT.

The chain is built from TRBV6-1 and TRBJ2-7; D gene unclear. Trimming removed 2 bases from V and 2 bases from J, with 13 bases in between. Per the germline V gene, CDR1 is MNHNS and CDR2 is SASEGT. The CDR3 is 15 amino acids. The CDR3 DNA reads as TGTGCCAGCAGTGAAACCCGGGTCGCGGCCTACGAGCAGTACTTC. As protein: CASSETRVAAYEQYF.